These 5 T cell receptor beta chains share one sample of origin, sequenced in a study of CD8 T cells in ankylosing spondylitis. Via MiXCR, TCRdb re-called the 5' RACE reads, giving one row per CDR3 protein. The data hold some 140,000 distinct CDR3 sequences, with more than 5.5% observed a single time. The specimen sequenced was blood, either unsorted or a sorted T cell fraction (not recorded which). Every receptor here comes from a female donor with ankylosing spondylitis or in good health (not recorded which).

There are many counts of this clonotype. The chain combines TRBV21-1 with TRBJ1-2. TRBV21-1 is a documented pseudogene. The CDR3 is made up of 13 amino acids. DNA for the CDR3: TGTGCCAGCATGCGGGCTACTAACTATGGCTACACCTTC. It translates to CASMRATNYGYTF.

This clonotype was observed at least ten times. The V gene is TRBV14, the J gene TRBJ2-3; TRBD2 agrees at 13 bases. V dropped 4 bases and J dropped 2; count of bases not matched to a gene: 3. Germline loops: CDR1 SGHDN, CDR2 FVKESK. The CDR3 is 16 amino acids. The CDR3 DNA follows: TGTGCCAGCAGCCTTGGACTAGCGGGGGTCACAGATACGCAGTATTTT. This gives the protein CASSLGLAGVTDTQYF.

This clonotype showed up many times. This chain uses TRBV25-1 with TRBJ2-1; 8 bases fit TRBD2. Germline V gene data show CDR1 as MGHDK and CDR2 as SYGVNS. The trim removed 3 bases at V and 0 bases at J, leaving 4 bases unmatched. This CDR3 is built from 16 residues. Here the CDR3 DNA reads TGTGCCAGCAGTGAGACCAGCGGGAGCTCCTACAATGAGCAGTTCTTC. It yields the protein CASSETSGSSYNEQFF.

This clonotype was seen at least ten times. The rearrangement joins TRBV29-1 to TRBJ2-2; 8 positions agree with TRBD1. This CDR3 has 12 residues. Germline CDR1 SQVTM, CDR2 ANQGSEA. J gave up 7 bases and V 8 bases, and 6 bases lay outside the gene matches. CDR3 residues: CSPTGVSGELFF. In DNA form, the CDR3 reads TGCAGCCCGACAGGGGTGAGCGGGGAGCTGTTTTTT.

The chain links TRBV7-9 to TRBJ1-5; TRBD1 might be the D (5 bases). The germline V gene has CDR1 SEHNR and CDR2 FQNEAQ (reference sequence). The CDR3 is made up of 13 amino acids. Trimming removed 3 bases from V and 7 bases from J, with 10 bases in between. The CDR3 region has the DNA TGTGCCAGCAGCTTGCAGGGAGAACAGCCCCAGCATTTT. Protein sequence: CASSLQGEQPQHF.